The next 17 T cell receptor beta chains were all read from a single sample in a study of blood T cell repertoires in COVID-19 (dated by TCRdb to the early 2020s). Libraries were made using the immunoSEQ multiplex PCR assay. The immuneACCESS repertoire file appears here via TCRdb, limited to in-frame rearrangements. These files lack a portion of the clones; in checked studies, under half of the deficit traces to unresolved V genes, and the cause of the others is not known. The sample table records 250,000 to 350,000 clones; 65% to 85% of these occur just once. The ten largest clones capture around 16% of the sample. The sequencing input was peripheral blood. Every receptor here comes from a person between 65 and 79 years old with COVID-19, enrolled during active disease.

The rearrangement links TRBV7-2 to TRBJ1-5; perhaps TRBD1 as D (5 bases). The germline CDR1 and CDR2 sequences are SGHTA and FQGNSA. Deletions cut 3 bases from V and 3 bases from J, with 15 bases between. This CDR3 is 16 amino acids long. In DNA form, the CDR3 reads TGTGCCAGCAGCTTCGCGGGGGGGGGTAACAATCAGCCCCAGCATTTT. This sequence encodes CASSFAGGGNNQPQHF.

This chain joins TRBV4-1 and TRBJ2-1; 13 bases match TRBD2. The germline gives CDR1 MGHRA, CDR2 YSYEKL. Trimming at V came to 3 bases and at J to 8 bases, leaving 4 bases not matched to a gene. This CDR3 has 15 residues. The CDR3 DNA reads TGCGCCAGCAGCCAGCGGACTAGCGGGAGAGATGAGCAGTTCTTC. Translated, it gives CASSQRTSGRDEQFF.

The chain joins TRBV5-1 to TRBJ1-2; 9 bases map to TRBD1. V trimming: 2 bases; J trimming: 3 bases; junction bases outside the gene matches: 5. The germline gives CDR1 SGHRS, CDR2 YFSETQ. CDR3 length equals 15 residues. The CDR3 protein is CASSFETGGDYGYTF. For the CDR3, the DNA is TGCGCCAGCAGCTTCGAGACAGGGGGGGACTATGGCTACACCTTC.

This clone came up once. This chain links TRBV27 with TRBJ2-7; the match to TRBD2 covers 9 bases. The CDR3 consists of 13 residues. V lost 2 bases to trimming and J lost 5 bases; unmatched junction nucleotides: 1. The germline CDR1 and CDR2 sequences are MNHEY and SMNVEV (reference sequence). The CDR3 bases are TGTGCCAGCAGTTTAGTAGCGGGGGACGAGCAGTACTTC. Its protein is CASSLVAGDEQYF.

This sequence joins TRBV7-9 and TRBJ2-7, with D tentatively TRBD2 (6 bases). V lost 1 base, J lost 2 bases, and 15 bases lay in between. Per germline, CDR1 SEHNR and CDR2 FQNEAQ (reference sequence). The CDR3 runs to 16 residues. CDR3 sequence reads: CASSLVGRTVTYEQYF. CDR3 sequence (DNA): TGTGCCAGCAGCTTAGTTGGGAGGACGGTGACCTACGAGCAGTACTTC.

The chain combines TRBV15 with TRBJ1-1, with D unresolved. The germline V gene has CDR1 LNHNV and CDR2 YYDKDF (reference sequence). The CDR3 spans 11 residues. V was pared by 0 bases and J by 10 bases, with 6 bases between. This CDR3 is CATSREELAFF. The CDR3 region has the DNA TGTGCCACCAGCAGAGAAGAACTAGCTTTCTTT.

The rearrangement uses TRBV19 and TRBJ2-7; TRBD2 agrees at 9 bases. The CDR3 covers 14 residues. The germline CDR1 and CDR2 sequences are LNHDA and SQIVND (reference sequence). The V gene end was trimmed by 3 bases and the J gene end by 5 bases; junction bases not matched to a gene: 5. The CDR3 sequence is CASSIGGRAHEQYF. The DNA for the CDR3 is TGTGCCAGTAGTATCGGCGGGAGGGCTCACGAGCAGTACTTC.

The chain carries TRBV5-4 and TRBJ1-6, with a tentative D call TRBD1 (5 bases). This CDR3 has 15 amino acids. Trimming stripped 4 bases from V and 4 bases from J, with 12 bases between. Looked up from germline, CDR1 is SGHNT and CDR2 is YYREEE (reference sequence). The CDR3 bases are TGTGCCAGCAGCCCAACGGGGGATTATAATTCACCCCTCCACTTT. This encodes CASSPTGDYNSPLHF.

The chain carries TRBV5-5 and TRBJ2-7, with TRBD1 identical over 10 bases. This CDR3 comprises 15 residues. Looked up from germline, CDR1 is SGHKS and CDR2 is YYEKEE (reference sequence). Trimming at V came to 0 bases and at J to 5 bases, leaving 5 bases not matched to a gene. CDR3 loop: CASSLAGTGVHEQYF. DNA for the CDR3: TGTGCCAGCAGCTTGGCCGGGACAGGGGTCCACGAGCAGTACTTC.

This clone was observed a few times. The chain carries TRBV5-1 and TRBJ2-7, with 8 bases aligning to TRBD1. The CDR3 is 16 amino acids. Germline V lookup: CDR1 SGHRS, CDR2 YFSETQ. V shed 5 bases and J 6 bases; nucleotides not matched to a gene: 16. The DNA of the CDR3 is TGCGCCAGCAGGACTGGGACAGGCCTAGATTCCCCCGAGCAGTACTTC. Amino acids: CASRTGTGLDSPEQYF.

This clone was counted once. This chain's CDR3 is CASSSGSGVEAFF. The CDR3 DNA sequence: TGTGCCAGCTCATCGGGGTCCGGGGTGGAAGCTTTCTTT. The chain uses TRBV18 and TRBJ1-1; D call uncertain. Looked up from germline, CDR1 is KGHSH and CDR2 is LQKENI. Trimming stripped 5 bases from V and 8 bases from J, with 15 bases between. The CDR3 is 13 residues long. The whole variable domain, remainder taken from reference TRBV18 and TRBJ1-1, is NAGVMQNPRHLVRRRGQEARLRCSPMKGHSHVYWYRQLPEEGLKFMVYLQKENIIDESGMPKERFSAEFPKEGPSILRIQQVVRGDSAAYFCASSSGSGVEAFFGQGTRLTVV.

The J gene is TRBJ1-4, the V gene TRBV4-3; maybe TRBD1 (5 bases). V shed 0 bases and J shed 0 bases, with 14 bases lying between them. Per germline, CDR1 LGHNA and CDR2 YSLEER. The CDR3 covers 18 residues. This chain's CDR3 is CASSQDHGTGPTNEKLFF. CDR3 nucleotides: TGCGCCAGCAGCCAAGATCACGGGACTGGACCAACTAATGAAAAACTGTTTTTT.

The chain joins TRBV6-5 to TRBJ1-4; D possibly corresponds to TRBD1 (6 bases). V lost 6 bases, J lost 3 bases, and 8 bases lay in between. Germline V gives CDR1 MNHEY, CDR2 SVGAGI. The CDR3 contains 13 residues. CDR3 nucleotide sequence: TGTGCCAGCAGGAGGACAGCTAATGAAAAACTGTTTTTT. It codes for CASRRTANEKLFF.

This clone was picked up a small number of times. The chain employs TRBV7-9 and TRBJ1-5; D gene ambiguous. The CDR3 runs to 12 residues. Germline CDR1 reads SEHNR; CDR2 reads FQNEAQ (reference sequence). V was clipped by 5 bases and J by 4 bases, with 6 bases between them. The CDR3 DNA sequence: TGTGCCAGCAGCCTAATAAATCAGCCCCAGCATTTT. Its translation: CASSLINQPQHF.

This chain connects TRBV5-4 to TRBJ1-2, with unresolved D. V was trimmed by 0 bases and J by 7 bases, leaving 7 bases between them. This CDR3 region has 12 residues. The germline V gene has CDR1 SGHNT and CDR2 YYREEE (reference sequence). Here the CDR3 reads CASSLERSGYTF. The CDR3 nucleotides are TGTGCCAGCAGCTTGGAAAGGAGTGGCTACACCTTC.

The CDR3 loop reads CASSKPGSRETQYF. In DNA form, the CDR3 reads TGTGCCAGCAGCAAGCCCGGCAGCAGGGAGACCCAGTACTTC. V and J are TRBV6-5 and TRBJ2-5; D not resolved. CDR1 MNHEY and CDR2 SVGAGI come from the germline V gene. This CDR3 spans 14 amino acids. V lost 6 bases and J 5 bases, leaving 16 bases between the germline ends.

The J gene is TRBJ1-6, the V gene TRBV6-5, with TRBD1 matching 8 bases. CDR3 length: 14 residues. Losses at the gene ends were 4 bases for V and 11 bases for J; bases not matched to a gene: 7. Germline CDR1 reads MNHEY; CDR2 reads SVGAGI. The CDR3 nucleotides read TGTGCCAGCAGTTCTGACAGGGGAGGGACACCCCTCCACTTT. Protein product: CASSSDRGGTPLHF.